This T cell receptor (beta chain) was recovered during a study of T-cell reconstitution after alpha-beta-depleted transplantation in children. This clonotype was observed at least ten times. Using unique molecular identifiers, the investigators prepared the TCRbeta library. TCRdb itself ran the PCR reads through MiXCR, one entry per CDR3 protein. In the table there are some 640,000 distinct CDR3 sequences, roughly 17% of which are singletons. This specimen consisted of PBMCs from the stem cell graft donor, obtained from the stem cell graft. This clonotype originated in a human donor who donated a stem cell graft to a child with acute myeloid leukemia.

The CDR3 region is CASSLGQGDETQYF. CDR3 coding DNA: TGCGCCAGCAGCCTAGGACAGGGGGATGAGACCCAGTACTTC. The rearrangement links TRBV5-1 to TRBJ2-5; the match to TRBD1 covers 10 bases. With 4 bases clipped from V and 5 bases from J, the junction kept 5 bases outside the gene matches. The CDR3 is 14 residues long. CDR1 and CDR2 (germline): SGHRS, YFSETQ.